The sequence of this T cell receptor beta chain was determined in a study of T cells in Graves' hyperthyroidism and ophthalmopathy. Study-level findings and limits: Among thyroid clonotypes expanded above 0.001, most also appeared in blood. In validation, the model predicted ophthalmopathy. These predictions came a median roughly 6 months before onset.

PBMCs came from around 9.7 ml fresh peripheral blood. There were TCR beta CDR3 regions amplified from RNA transcripts. The primer set for the first-round RT-PCR of the TCR CDR3 was HTBI. TCRdb used MiXCR to reprocess the multiplex PCR reads, holding one entry per CDR3 protein. Of a few hundred thousand distinct CDR3 sequences in the sample, around 16% were seen once. This clonotype showed up many times. Its antigen is unknown. The V gene end was trimmed by 6 bases and the J gene end by 4 bases; junction bases not matched to a gene: 8. This CDR3 region has 15 residues. CDR1 and CDR2 from the germline V gene are SGHNT and YENEEA.

The receptor comes from a woman aged 50 to 65 with Graves' hyperthyroidism. The sample was blood. The V and J genes are TRBV11-3 and TRBJ2-7, with TRBD2 matching over 11 bases. As DNA, the CDR3 is TGTGCCAGCAGAATAACTAGCGGGAGTTTGTACGAGCAGTACTTC. It yields the protein CASRITSGSLYEQYF.